The rows below give T cell receptor beta chains drawn from one sample of a study of T cell responses to AZD1222 COVID-19 vaccine. Method: immunoSEQ multiplex PCR; TCRdb's copy keeps in-frame clones and lacks some. This sample has over 90,000 clones, with roughly 91% found just once. Source: peripheral blood, taken on day 0 of AZD1222 vaccination. These receptors were collected from an adult in good health. The CDR3 runs from the conserved cysteine through the conserved F or W. The D gene is left open where the match is weak. Clone size appears in some rows only: once, few, many, or a class for an expanded clone.

V gene,clone size,J gene,D gene,CDR3 DNA,CDR3 protein
TRBV11-3,NA,TRBJ2-1,TRBD2,TGTGCCAGCAGCCCCGGGACTAGCGGTTGGGGCTCCTACAATGAGCAGTTCTTC,CASSPGTSGWGSYNEQFF
TRBV18,NA,TRBJ1-1,NA,TGTGCCAGCTCACCACCGGCCAGCGGGAACACTGAAGCTTTCTTT,CASSPPASGNTEAFF
TRBV3-1/TRBV3-2,NA,TRBJ2-5,TRBD2,TGTGCCAGCAGCCAAGGGGGACTAGCGGCCCAAGAGACCCAGTACTTC,CASSQGGLAAQETQYF
TRBV7-6,NA,TRBJ2-1,TRBD2,TGTGCCAGCAGCTTGGGACTAGCGGGACTCTCCTCCTACAATGAGCAGTTCTTC,CASSLGLAGLSSYNEQFF
TRBV5-6,NA,TRBJ2-1,TRBD1,TGTGCCAGCAGCTCGTTCAGGACAGGGATTTACAATGAGCAGTTCTTC,CASSSFRTGIYNEQFF
TRBV30,NA,TRBJ1-1,TRBD1,TGTGCCTGGAGTTCACAGGGGGGCACTGAAGCTTTCTTT,CAWSSQGGTEAFF
TRBV19,NA,TRBJ1-5,NA,TGTGCCAGTAGTTGGACGGAGGACGTGGCCCAGCATTTT,CASSWTEDVAQHF
TRBV28,NA,TRBJ2-3,NA,TGTGCCAGCAGTAAGCTAGAAGTAATAGATACGCAGTATTTT,CASSKLEVIDTQYF
TRBV6-2/TRBV6-3,NA,TRBJ2-1,TRBD2,TGTGCCAGCAGTTTGGGACTAGCGGGAGCCGATGAGCAGTTCTTC,CASSLGLAGADEQFF
TRBV3-1/TRBV3-2,NA,TRBJ2-3,NA,TGTGCCAGCAGCCAAGTCTCAGATACGCAGTATTTT,CASSQVSDTQYF
TRBV5-5,NA,TRBJ2-3,NA,TGTGCCAGCAGCTGGGGGGAAATGACAGGGTCGATCCTCGAATTT,CASSWGEMTGSILEF
TRBV5-8,NA,TRBJ2-7,NA,TGTGCCAGCAGCTTCCTACTGAGTGGGTACGAGCAGTACTTC,CASSFLLSGYEQYF
TRBV19,NA,TRBJ1-5,NA,TGTGCCAGTAGAGACAGGCACAATCAGCCCCAGCATTTT,CASRDRHNQPQHF
TRBV19,NA,TRBJ2-3,NA,TGTGCCAGTAGTATCCTCGGCACAGATACGCAGTATTTT,CASSILGTDTQYF
TRBV7-2,NA,TRBJ1-1,NA,TGTGCCAGCAGGAGAGACAGGTTCCTCAACACTGAAGCTTTCTTT,CASRRDRFLNTEAFF
TRBV27,NA,TRBJ1-1,NA,TGTGCCAGCAGCCTCACAGGGCGGCGGAACACTGAAGCTTTCTTT,CASSLTGRRNTEAFF
TRBV12-3/TRBV12-4,NA,TRBJ2-2,NA,TGTGCCAGCAGCCCACGCAGGGCCGGGGAGCTGTTTTTT,CASSPRRAGELFF
TRBV2,NA,TRBJ1-5,NA,TGTGCCAGCAGTGAAATGGCGGTGGGCAATCAGCCCCAGCATTTT,CASSEMAVGNQPQHF
TRBV12-5,NA,TRBJ2-3,TRBD1,TGTGCTAGTGGTTTGGGGACAGGGGGCACAGATACGCAGTATTTT,CASGLGTGGTDTQYF
TRBV6-5,few,TRBJ1-2,NA,TGTGCCAGCAGCCAGGAATTTCAGGCCTCCGGGGGCTACACCTTC,CASSQEFQASGGYTF
TRBV10-3,NA,TRBJ2-7,NA,TGTGCCATCAGTGAGTCTGCAGGGGACTACGAGCAGTACTTC,CAISESAGDYEQYF
TRBV5-1,NA,TRBJ1-6,NA,TGCGCCAGCGCTCTTTACAGGGAATCACGTTCACCCCTCCACTTT,CASALYRESRSPLHF
TRBV13,NA,TRBJ1-2,NA,TGTGCCAGCAGCTTAGAGCCGTCCAGGACCTTC,CASSLEPSRTF
TRBV5-6,NA,TRBJ1-3,TRBD1,TGTGCCAGCAGCTTGTGGGACAGACGCTCTGGAAACACCATATATTTT,CASSLWDRRSGNTIYF
TRBV5-4,NA,TRBJ1-1,TRBD1,TGTGCCAGCAGCTTGCGGACAGGGACACACACTGAAGCTTTCTTT,CASSLRTGTHTEAFF
TRBV5-4,NA,TRBJ1-2,TRBD1,TGTGCCAGCAGCCGGGGACAGGACTATGGCTACACCTTC,CASSRGQDYGYTF
TRBV5-1,NA,TRBJ2-1,NA,TGCGCCAGCAGCTTCGACAGTTGGACCTACAATGAGCAGTTCTTC,CASSFDSWTYNEQFF
TRBV30,few,TRBJ2-6,NA,TGTGCCTGGAGTGTACTACGCGACAGTACTTACTCTGGGGCCAACGTCCTGACTTTC,CAWSVLRDSTYSGANVLTF
TRBV5-4,NA,TRBJ1-1,NA,TGTGCCAGCAGCTTGGAGGGCGGGAACACTGAAGCTTTCTTT,CASSLEGGNTEAFF
TRBV10-3,once,TRBJ1-2,NA,TGTGCCATCAGTGAGTCCGGCCCCCCGTCCACCTTC,CAISESGPPSTF
TRBV7-2,NA,TRBJ2-7,TRBD1,TGTGCCAGCAGCACCACCGGGACAGGTTCCTACGAGCAGTACTTC,CASSTTGTGSYEQYF
TRBV19,NA,TRBJ2-2,TRBD1,TGTGCCAGTAGTATATTGACAGGGGGGCCCGGGGAGCTGTTTTTT,CASSILTGGPGELFF
TRBV20-1,few,TRBJ2-1,NA,TGCAGTGCTTCAGGCCACAATGAGCAGTTCTTC,CSASGHNEQFF
TRBV5-6,NA,TRBJ1-2,NA,TGTGCCAGCAGCTTGGTACAGGGCCCTAACTATGGCTACACCTTC,CASSLVQGPNYGYTF
TRBV3-1/TRBV3-2,NA,TRBJ2-7,NA,TGTGCCAGCAGCCCCCGGGAAGGGTTAGGAGAGCAGTACTTC,CASSPREGLGEQYF
TRBV6-5,NA,TRBJ1-6,TRBD1,TGTGCCAGCAGTTACGGGGGGGGGACAGTCAATTCACCCCTCCACTTT,CASSYGGGTVNSPLHF
TRBV6-5,NA,TRBJ1-1,NA,TGTGCCAGCAGTTACTCCTCGGGGGGCAACACTGAAGCTTTCTTT,CASSYSSGGNTEAFF
TRBV19,once,TRBJ1-1,NA,TGTGCCAGGAGGACCTTCGCCGAAGCTTTCTTT,CARRTFAEAFF
TRBV27,NA,TRBJ2-1,TRBD2,TGTGCCAGCAGTTTTGGACTAGCGGGAGGTCCGACTCTTTACAATGAGCAGTTCTTC,CASSFGLAGGPTLYNEQFF
TRBV5-5,NA,TRBJ1-3,NA,TGTGCCAGCAGCTTGGCTTTCTCCTCTGGAAACACCATATATTTT,CASSLAFSSGNTIYF
TRBV28,NA,TRBJ2-7,NA,TGTGCCAGCAGTTTACAGGGCTCCTACGAGCAGTACTTC,CASSLQGSYEQYF
TRBV30,NA,TRBJ1-5,NA,TGTGCCTGGAGTGGGGGTGAGAGCAATCAGCCCCAGCATTTT,CAWSGGESNQPQHF
TRBV12-5,NA,TRBJ2-7,NA,TGTGCTAGTGCCCCAGACCCCGACCCCGGGTACGAGCAGTACTTC,CASAPDPDPGYEQYF
TRBV18,NA,TRBJ1-5,NA,TGTGCCAGCAGGGCGTACGGCAATCAGCCCCAGCATTTT,CASRAYGNQPQHF
TRBV13,few,TRBJ2-3,NA,TGTGCCAGCAGCTTAGGCCCCCCAGATACGCAGTATTTT,CASSLGPPDTQYF
TRBV3-1/TRBV3-2,NA,TRBJ2-1,NA,TGTGCCAGCAGCTATTTAGGGGCGGCTGTCCCCGGCAATGAGCAGTTCTTC,CASSYLGAAVPGNEQFF
TRBV7-9,NA,TRBJ1-1,NA,TGTGCCAGCAGCTCAGCCGCGACAGCGAACACTGAAGCTTTCTTT,CASSSAATANTEAFF
TRBV7-2,NA,TRBJ2-2,TRBD2,TGTGCCAGCAGCAGCAGGGGGAAAGAAGCGGGAGGGCCGACCGGGGAGCTGTTTTTT,CASSSRGKEAGGPTGELFF
TRBV5-1,NA,TRBJ2-3,TRBD2,TGCGCCAGCAGCTTGTTCGGCGGGACTAGCGGGAGTGTTGATACGCAGTATTTT,CASSLFGGTSGSVDTQYF
TRBV28,NA,TRBJ1-6,NA,TGTGCCAGCATCGCCCAGAGCTCCTATAATTCACCCCTCCACTTT,CASIAQSSYNSPLHF
TRBV5-1,once,TRBJ1-1,NA,TGCGCCAGCAACCCGGGGGGAAACACTGAAGCTTTCTTT,CASNPGGNTEAFF
TRBV15,NA,TRBJ2-1,TRBD2,TGTGCCACCAGCAGAGATAGAAGCGGGAGGGGCAATGAGCAGTTCTTC,CATSRDRSGRGNEQFF
TRBV29-1,NA,TRBJ1-4,NA,TGCAGCGTTGACCCCGGGATGGGTGAAAAACTGTTTTTT,CSVDPGMGEKLFF
TRBV7-2,NA,TRBJ2-3,NA,TGTGCCAGCAGCTTCGGCGGGATGAGTGGAACGCAGTATTTT,CASSFGGMSGTQYF
TRBV28,NA,TRBJ1-6,NA,TGTGCCAGCAGTCTAGGGTCCGAGAATTCACCCCTCCACTTT,CASSLGSENSPLHF
TRBV6-4,NA,TRBJ2-1,NA,TGTGCCAGCAGTGACGGCATAAGCTCCTACAATGAGCAGTTCTTC,CASSDGISSYNEQFF